These 26 T cell receptor beta chains came from one sample sequenced in a study of blood T cells in healthy people across ages. Alongside a J-beta primer mix, a sample-barcoded 5' primer served in a second PCR lasting about 7 to 12 cycles. TCRdb processed the 5' RACE reads anew with MiXCR; each CDR3 protein has one entry. The table records a few hundred thousand distinct CDR3 sequences, 45% to 60% of them present only once. The sequencing input was blood. Every receptor here comes from a man aged 60 to 75 in good health.

This clonotype appeared a few times. V gene TRBV29-1 combines with J gene TRBJ2-3, with 13 bases lining up with TRBD2. The CDR3 is 14 amino acids. After removal of 5 bases from V and 4 bases from J, the junction contained 3 bases not matched to a gene. The germline V gene encodes CDR1 SQVTM and CDR2 ANQGSEA. The CDR3 loop reads CSVRGLAGPDTQYF. In DNA form, the CDR3 reads TGCAGCGTTCGGGGACTAGCGGGGCCAGATACGCAGTATTTT.

The genes are TRBV20-1 and TRBJ2-3; D is tentatively TRBD1 or TRBD2 (5 bases each). The germline V and J ends were trimmed by 3 bases and 3 bases, with 13 bases remaining between them. CDR1 DFQATT and CDR2 SNEGSKA come from the germline V gene (reference sequence). The CDR3 totals 14 residues. CDR3 amino acids: CSASPGTTTDTQYF. The CDR3 DNA follows: TGCAGTGCTAGCCCCGGGACCACAACAGATACGCAGTATTTT.

This sequence joins TRBV7-2 and TRBJ2-1, with D possibly being TRBD1 (5 bases). The end of the DNA aligns better with TRBJ2-7, so the J call may be wrong. The CDR3 extends over 14 amino acids. Germline CDR1 reads SGHTA; CDR2 reads FQGNSA. The CDR3 DNA follows: TGTGCCAGCAGCTTTTTAAATCAGGGCAATGAGCAGTACTTC. Encoded protein: CASSFLNQGNEQYF.

As for this clonotype: A much larger clone is a single base away; this may be a read error. This chain joins TRBV29-1 and TRBJ2-7; 12 bases are a match to TRBD1. Losses at the gene ends were 7 bases for V and 7 bases for J; bases not matched to a gene: 11. In germline, CDR1 is SQVTM, CDR2 ANQGSEA. The CDR3 sequence is 14 residues long. CDR3 sequence (DNA): TGCAGCGGTTCCCCGGGACAGGGGGCTGCTGAGCAGTACTTC. It is translated as CSGSPGQGAAEQYF.

The chain recombines TRBV20-1 with TRBJ2-1, with TRBD2 matching 11 bases. This CDR3 is 14 amino acids long. V lost 6 bases to trimming and J lost 5 bases; unmatched junction nucleotides: 6. The germline CDR1 and CDR2 sequences are DFQATT and SNEGSKA (reference sequence). Written as DNA, the CDR3 is TGCAGTGCCACCCTTAGCGGGAGGGACAATGAGCAGTTCTTC. This encodes CSATLSGRDNEQFF.

The J gene is TRBJ1-5, the V gene TRBV20-1, with 7 bases aligning to TRBD1. Looked up from germline, CDR1 is DFQATT and CDR2 is SNEGSKA (reference sequence). The CDR3 loop spans 13 amino acids. V was pared by 5 bases and J by 6 bases, with 7 bases of the junction left unmatched. Here the CDR3 reads CSAATGQGQPQHF. The CDR3, as DNA: TGCAGTGCTGCGACAGGGCAAGGTCAGCCCCAGCATTTT.

This clonotype was recorded a few times. This chain connects TRBV23-1 to TRBJ2-3; 7 bases match TRBD2. TRBV23-1 is an ORF, with its function uncertain. The CDR3 loop spans 16 amino acids. The V gene end was trimmed by 6 bases and the J gene end by 0 bases; junction bases not matched to a gene: 9. In nucleotides, the CDR3 is TGCGCCAGCAGCCCTTCGGGACTAACGAGCACAGATACGCAGTATTTT. Residues: CASSPSGLTSTDTQYF.

This chain links TRBV3-1 with TRBJ2-1; TRBD2 aligns across 13 bases. Losses at the gene ends were 5 bases for V and 13 bases for J; bases not matched to a gene: 14. The CDR3 is made up of 16 amino acids. Germline assignment: CDR1 LGHDT and CDR2 YNNKEL (reference sequence). This CDR3 is CASSLRLAGGKETQFF. The CDR3 DNA is TGTGCCAGCAGCTTACGACTAGCGGGGGGCAAAGAGACCCAGTTCTTC.

This clonotype was found many times. The V and J genes are TRBV29-1 and TRBJ2-3; 9 nucleotides align to TRBD2. The CDR3 has 16 residues. In germline, CDR1 is SQVTM, CDR2 ANQGSEA. V was pared by 3 bases and J by 6 bases, with 13 bases of the junction left unmatched. The CDR3 here is CSVDQAGGRGVDTQYF. CDR3 nucleotide sequence: TGCAGCGTTGATCAAGCGGGAGGAAGGGGTGTGGATACGCAGTATTTT.

This chain connects TRBV5-1 to TRBJ2-1; 7 bases are shared with TRBD2. The V gene end was trimmed by 0 bases and the J gene end by 4 bases; junction bases not matched to a gene: 4. CDR1 and CDR2 (germline): SGHRS, YFSETQ. The CDR3 has 15 residues. As DNA, the CDR3 is TGCGCCAGCAGCTTGGGGACCGGGAGGTACAATGAGCAGTTCTTC. It is translated as CASSLGTGRYNEQFF. Looking up the rest from reference TRBV5-1 and TRBJ2-1 gives the full variable domain: KAGVTQTPRYLIKTRGQQVTLSCSPISGHRSVSWYQQTPGQGLQFLFEYFSETQRNKGNFPGRFSGRQFSNSRSEMNVSTLELGDSALYLCASSLGTGRYNEQFFGPGTRLTVL.

This clonotype has a handful of counts. The chain is built from TRBV20-1 and TRBJ2-5; no reliable D call. The CDR3 has 14 amino acids. Germline V gene sequence: CDR1 DFQATT, CDR2 SNEGSKA (reference sequence). Trimming cost V 4 bases and J 7 bases, with 19 bases left between them. CDR3 bases: TGCAGTGCTACCCAGACCCAAAAGATTGGGACCCAGTACTTC. This encodes CSATQTQKIGTQYF.

The CDR3 DNA sequence: TGTGCCAGCAGTTTGAGCGGGACGCAGACCCAGTACTTC. This translates into CASSLSGTQTQYF. The chain joins TRBV12-3 or TRBV12-4 to TRBJ2-7; TRBD2 aligns across 7 bases. The J call may be incorrect, as the DNA end agrees better with TRBJ2-5. The CDR3 runs to 13 residues.

The count of this clonotype is one. V gene TRBV5-1 combines with J gene TRBJ2-4; TRBD1 aligns across 7 bases. The end of the DNA aligns better with TRBJ2-7, so the J call may be wrong. Per the germline V gene, CDR1 is SGHRS and CDR2 is YFSETQ. The CDR3 has 14 residues. DNA for the CDR3: TGCGCCAGCAGCCTATACAGGGGAACTGACGAGCAGTACTTC. It is translated as CASSLYRGTDEQYF.

This clonotype showed up just a few times. The chain has TRBV7-2 and TRBJ2-5; TRBD1 or TRBD2 may be the D gene (6 bases each). Germline V gives CDR1 SGHTA, CDR2 FQGNSA. V lost 1 base to trimming and J lost 7 bases, with 10 bases between them. CDR3 length: 13 residues. The CDR3 region has the DNA TGTGCCAGCAGCTTAGAGGGGGAGGCGACCCAGTACTTC. Translated: CASSLEGEATQYF.

This clonotype was counted a few times. V is TRBV6-4 and J is TRBJ2-7, with 9 bases aligning to TRBD1. The CDR3 is 16 amino acids. The V gene's germline CDR1 is MRHNA and CDR2 SNTAGT. Trimming took 7 bases from V and 5 from J; bases not matched to a gene: 15. The CDR3 nucleotides read TGTGCCAGCAAACGGTTTACTGGGACAGGGCGAAACGAGCAGTACTTC. Translated: CASKRFTGTGRNEQYF.

With respect to this clonotype: A much larger clone lies a single base off, so this may be a read error. The rearrangement joins TRBV29-1 to TRBJ2-5; tentative D call: TRBD1 (5 bases). The germline V gene encodes CDR1 SQVTM and CDR2 ANQGSEA. The V gene lost 4 bases and the J gene lost 2 bases, with 11 bases spanning the gap. The CDR3 is made up of 13 amino acids. DNA of the CDR3: TGCAGCGTTGTCCGCGACAGACAAGAGACCCAGTACTTC. It codes for CSVVRDRQETQYF. The complete variable domain, with remaining parts taken from reference TRBV29-1 and TRBJ2-5, reads SAVISQKPSRDICQRGTSLTIQCQVDSQVTMMFWYRQQPGQSLTLIATANQGSEATYESGFVIDKFPISRPNLTFSTLTVSNMSPEDSSIYLCSVVRDRQETQYFGPGTRLLVL.

The chain joins TRBV20-1 to TRBJ1-1; no clear D. Germline CDR1 DFQATT, CDR2 SNEGSKA (reference sequence). The CDR3 has 14 amino acids. Trimming left V 5 bases short and J 4 bases short, with 17 bases between. CDR3 DNA: TGCAGTGCTCCCGGACTCTCCCCAGGCACTGAAGCTTTCTTT. It codes for CSAPGLSPGTEAFF.

The CDR3 DNA sequence: TGCAGTGCTAGAGATGGGTCAAAAGGGGAAGAGACCCAGTACTTC. It codes for CSARDGSKGEETQYF. The chain joins TRBV20-1 to TRBJ2-5, with TRBD1 as a possible D gene (5 bases). Germline loops: CDR1 DFQATT, CDR2 SNEGSKA (reference sequence). The germline V and J ends were trimmed by 0 bases and 3 bases, with 14 bases remaining between them. The CDR3 length is 15 residues.

In its sample, this clonotype was seen a few times. The rearrangement uses TRBV6-2 or TRBV6-3 and TRBJ2-5; the D gene is possibly TRBD2 (6 bases). Germline-derived CDR1 and CDR2 are MNHEY and SVGEGT. This CDR3 has 16 residues. V gave up 0 bases and J gave up 3 bases, with 14 bases separating them. The CDR3 nucleotides are TGTGCCAGCAGTTACTCGATCGGAGGGCTGGAAGAGACCCAGTACTTC. It translates to CASSYSIGGLEETQYF.

The chain joins TRBV25-1 to TRBJ2-7, with 10 positions matching TRBD2. CDR1 and CDR2 from the germline V gene are MGHDK and SYGVNS. With V trimmed by 5 bases and J by 3 bases, 10 bases remained unmatched. The CDR3 extends over 16 amino acids. CDR3 in amino acids: CASSREGVAGGYEQYF. The CDR3 coding sequence is TGTGCCAGCAGTAGAGAAGGGGTAGCGGGGGGCTACGAGCAGTACTTC.

The V and J genes are TRBV7-8 and TRBJ2-7, with a tentative D call TRBD1 (5 bases). The V end was cut by 1 base, the J end by 4 bases, with 11 bases between. This CDR3 has 14 residues. The germline CDR1 and CDR2 sequences are SGHVS and FQNEAQ. CDR3: CASSLDGREYEQYF. Here the CDR3 DNA reads TGTGCCAGCAGCTTAGATGGCAGGGAATACGAGCAGTACTTC.

The chain recombines TRBV7-2 with TRBJ2-5, with D possibly being TRBD2 (6 bases). The germline CDR1 and CDR2 sequences are SGHTA and FQGNSA. V dropped 5 bases and J dropped 6 bases, with 16 bases sitting between them. The CDR3 is 14 amino acids. CDR3 in DNA: TGTGCCAGCAGCGGGACCGGGGGTTTGAAGACCCAGTACTTC. Translated, it gives CASSGTGGLKTQYF. The entire variable domain, with the rest obtained from reference TRBV7-2 and TRBJ2-5, is as follows: GAGVSQSPSNKVTEKGKDVELRCDPISGHTALYWYRQSLGQGLEFLIYFQGNSAPDKSGLPSDRFSAERTGGSVSTLTIQRTQQEDSAVYLCASSGTGGLKTQYFGPGTRLLVL.

The sample holds a few counts of this clonotype. The chain links TRBV29-1 to TRBJ2-5; tentatively, D is TRBD2 (7 bases). The J call is doubtful: the DNA matches TRBJ2-7 better. CDR1 and CDR2 from the germline V gene are SQVTM and ANQGSEA. The CDR3 covers 13 residues. The CDR3 nucleotides read TGCAGCGGGAAAAAGCTAGGGGGGGACGAGCAGTACTTC. Residues: CSGKKLGGDEQYF.

This clonotype is a singleton in its sample. It may be a read error: a sequence one base away is much more abundant. The chain couples TRBV2 to TRBJ2-1; 11 bases line up with TRBD2. The germline CDR1 and CDR2 sequences are SNHLY and FYNNEI. The CDR3 contains 14 residues. The V segment lost 8 bases and the J segment 8 bases; nucleotides outside the gene matches: 8. The CDR3 spells CASPVSGRGDEQFF. The CDR3 region has the DNA TGTGCCAGCCCGGTTAGCGGGAGGGGGGATGAGCAGTTCTTC.

This clonotype was seen only a few times. A clone one base away is much larger, so this may be a read error. The chain links TRBV7-2 to TRBJ2-1; D gene ambiguous. Germline values: CDR1 SGHTA, CDR2 FQGNSA. CDR3 length equals 12 residues. V was trimmed by 3 bases and J by 13 bases, leaving 13 bases between them. CDR3 sequence (DNA): TGTGCCAGCAGCTTTTCCCCAGAGACCCAGTTCTTC. Translating it yields CASSFSPETQFF.

This clonotype turned up a few times. The chain has TRBV18 and TRBJ2-7; 9 nucleotides agree with TRBD1. The CDR3 consists of 13 residues. The V gene's germline CDR1 is KGHSH and CDR2 LQKENI. With 4 bases clipped from V and 5 bases from J, the junction kept 3 bases outside the gene matches. The CDR3 DNA is TGTGCCAGCTCACAGGACAGGGGAAACGAGCAGTACTTC. This sequence encodes CASSQDRGNEQYF. The whole variable domain, remainder taken from reference TRBV18 and TRBJ2-7, is NAGVMQNPRHLVRRRGQEARLRCSPMKGHSHVYWYRQLPEEGLKFMVYLQKENIIDESGMPKERFSAEFPKEGPSILRIQQVVRGDSAAYFCASSQDRGNEQYFGPGTRLTVT.